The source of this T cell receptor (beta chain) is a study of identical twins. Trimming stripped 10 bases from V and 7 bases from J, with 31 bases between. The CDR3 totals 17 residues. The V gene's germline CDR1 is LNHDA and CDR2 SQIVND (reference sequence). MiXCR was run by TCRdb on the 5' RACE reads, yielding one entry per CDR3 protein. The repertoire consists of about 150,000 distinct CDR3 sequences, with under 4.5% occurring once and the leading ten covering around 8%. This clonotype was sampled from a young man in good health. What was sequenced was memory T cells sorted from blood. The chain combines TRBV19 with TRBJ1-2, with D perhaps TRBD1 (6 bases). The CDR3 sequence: CAILALAGATTAGGYTF. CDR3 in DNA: TGTGCCATCTTAGCTCTGGCAGGGGCCACCACAGCGGGTGGCTACACCTTC.